The TCR beta chain described here comes from a study of glioma-infiltrating T cells after dendritic cell vaccination. Whole-study context: Three intradermal dendritic cell vaccine injections were given every two weeks.

The CDR3 contains 15 residues. Germline loops: CDR1 LNHDA, CDR2 SQIVND (reference sequence). V lost 5 bases to trimming and J lost 9 bases, with 20 bases between them. Profiling relied on immunoSEQ multiplex PCR, and the TCRdb table lists in-frame clones only, not all of them. The table has about 73,000 clones, approximately 80% seen once. The TCR comes from a human donor with glioblastoma. Sample: blood, taken before dendritic cell vaccination. V gene TRBV19 combines with J gene TRBJ2-1; TRBD2 is a possible D gene (6 bases). In DNA form, the CDR3 reads TGTGCCAGTAGTCCGAGACCTCTGTTGGGAGGTGAGCAGTTCTTC. Its protein is CASSPRPLLGGEQFF.